A single sample gave rise to the 5 T cell receptor beta chains below, sequenced in a study of metastatic and nonmetastatic thyroid tumors (dated by TCRdb to 2018 to 2021). Libraries were constructed by PCR. Sequenced using an Illumina HiSeq 4000. TCRdb itself trimmed the public reads at Q25 with fastp, ran MiXCR and retained productive beta chains. Across this sample there are about 25,000 clones, with 20% to 25% seen only once. The top ten clones comprise about 30% of the sample. Before undergoing thyroid surgery, none of the patients had been given any kind of treatment. Sequences were obtained from blood. The source of these receptors is a male donor with papillary thyroid cancer or a benign thyroid nodule (not recorded which). Some clones in this sample may be carry-over from other donors' samples.

This clone was observed at least ten times. The chain couples TRBV27 to TRBJ2-2; the D is unclear. Germline assignment: CDR1 MNHEY and CDR2 SMNVEV (reference sequence). The CDR3 has 15 amino acids. With 3 bases removed from V and 1 base from J, the gap between germline ends came to 9 bases. This CDR3 is CASSFSLMNTGELFF. As DNA, the CDR3 is TGTGCCAGCAGTTTTTCCCTTATGAACACCGGGGAGCTGTTTTTT.

This clone was observed at least ten times. The chain links TRBV7-2 to TRBJ2-5, with 9 bases identical to TRBD1. The CDR3 spans 14 residues. CDR1 SGHTA and CDR2 FQGNSA come from the germline V gene. The V and J ends lost 5 bases and 5 bases, in that order; junction bases with no gene match: 6. The CDR3 protein is CASSLTGTGETQYF. DNA of the CDR3: TGTGCCAGCAGCCTGACCGGGACAGGGGAGACCCAGTACTTC.

This clone was detected ten times or more. The rearrangement uses TRBV9 and TRBJ2-7; 7 nucleotides agree with TRBD1. This CDR3 is built from 11 residues. From germline, CDR1 is SGDLS and CDR2 YYNGEE. After removal of 1 base from V and 13 bases from J, the junction contained 5 bases not matched to a gene. CDR3 DNA: TGTGCCAGCAGCGTAAGGGGGCTCTCTTACTTC. It specifies CASSVRGLSYF.

CDR3 region: CASSLGCGRGWGYTF. The CDR3 DNA is TGTGCCAGCAGCTTAGGGTGCGGCAGGGGCTGGGGCTACACCTTC. The genes are TRBV7-2 and TRBJ1-2; TRBD1 is a possible D gene (6 bases). Trimming stripped 1 base from V and 8 bases from J, with 17 bases between. The germline V gene has CDR1 SGHTA and CDR2 FQGNSA. CDR3 length: 15 residues.

The chain carries TRBV28 and TRBJ2-2; TRBD2 agrees at 7 bases. Germline lookup yields CDR1 MDHEN and CDR2 SYDVKM. V dropped 10 bases and J dropped 1; count of bases not matched to a gene: 9. The length of the CDR3 is 15 residues. The CDR3 DNA is TGTGCCACCGAACCAGCGGGGAAGAACACCGGGGAGCTGTTTTTT. Residues: CATEPAGKNTGELFF.